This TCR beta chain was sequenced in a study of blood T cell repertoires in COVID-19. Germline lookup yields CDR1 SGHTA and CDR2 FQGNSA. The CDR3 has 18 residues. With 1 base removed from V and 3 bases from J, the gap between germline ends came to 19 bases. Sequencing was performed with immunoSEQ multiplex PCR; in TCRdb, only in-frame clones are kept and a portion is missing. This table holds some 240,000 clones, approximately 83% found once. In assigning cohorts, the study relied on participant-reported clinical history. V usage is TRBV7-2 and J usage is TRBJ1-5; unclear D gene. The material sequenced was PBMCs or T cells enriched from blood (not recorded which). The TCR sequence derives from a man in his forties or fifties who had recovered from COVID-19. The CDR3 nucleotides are TGTGCCAGCAGCTTAGTTGGTCCAGGAGGAGTGTTCAATCAGCCCCAGCATTTT. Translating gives CASSLVGPGGVFNQPQHF.